This T cell receptor (beta chain) was identified in a study of blood T cell repertoires in COVID-19. The V gene's germline CDR1 is MNHEY and CDR2 SVGAGI. After removal of 2 bases from V and 6 bases from J, the junction contained 6 bases not matched to a gene. This CDR3 region has 14 residues. In the study's own analysis: For nucleated cells, counts were estimated from reference gene primer amplification. The table came from immunoSEQ multiplex PCR; TCRdb's copy has only in-frame clones and leaves some out. V, J and clone size reflect that table, while D and trimming were determined from the DNA. The table records fewer than 130,000 clones, roughly four fifths of them present only once.

This sequence originates from an older woman with acute or convalescent COVID-19. The specimen was peripheral blood. The gene calls are TRBV6-5 and TRBJ2-7, with 8 bases lining up with TRBD1. CDR3 residues: CASSYRDRTLEQYF. The CDR3 DNA reads TGTGCCAGCAGTTACCGGGACAGGACCCTCGAGCAGTACTTC.